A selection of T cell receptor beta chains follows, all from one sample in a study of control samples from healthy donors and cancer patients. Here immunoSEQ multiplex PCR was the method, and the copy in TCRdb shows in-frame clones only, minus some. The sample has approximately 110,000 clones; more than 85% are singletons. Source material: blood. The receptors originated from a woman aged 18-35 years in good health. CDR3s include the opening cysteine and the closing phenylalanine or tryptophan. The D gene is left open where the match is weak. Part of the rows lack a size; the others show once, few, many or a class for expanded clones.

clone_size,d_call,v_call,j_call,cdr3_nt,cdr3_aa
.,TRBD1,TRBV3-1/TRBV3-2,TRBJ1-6,TGTGCCAGCAGCCAAAGCCTACAGGGGGCCTTATTTGGTTCACCCCTCCACTTT,CASSQSLQGALFGSPLHF
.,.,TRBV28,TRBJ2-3,TGTGCCAGCAGTTACGTCCAGGGCCTTGGCACAGATACGCAGTATTTT,CASSYVQGLGTDTQYF
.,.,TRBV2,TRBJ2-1,TGTGCCAGCAGCCTAGCCACTAGCGCGGAGGGGGATGAGCAGTTCTTC,CASSLATSAEGDEQFF
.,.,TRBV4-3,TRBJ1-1,TGCGCCAGCAGCCAAGTACAGGGTGGCCGCACTGAAGCTTTCTTT,CASSQVQGGRTEAFF
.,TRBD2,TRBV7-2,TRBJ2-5,TGTGCCAGCAGCTTAGTCCTAGCTAGCGGGGGGGCAACAGAGACCCAGTACTTC,CASSLVLASGGATETQYF
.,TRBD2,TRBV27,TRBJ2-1,TGTGCCAGCAGTAGTAGCCTAGCGGGGGGGCCTCGCTCCTACAATGAGCAGTTCTTC,CASSSSLAGGPRSYNEQFF
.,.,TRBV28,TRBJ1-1,TGTGCCAGCAGCCCTAGCACAGCGAACACTGAAGCTTTCTTT,CASSPSTANTEAFF
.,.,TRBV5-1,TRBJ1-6,TGCGCCAGCAGCTCCTTTCCCTCCCCGACAGATGATAATTCACCCCTCCACTTT,CASSSFPSPTDDNSPLHF
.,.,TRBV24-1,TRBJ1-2,TGTGCCACCAGTGATTACCGGGACCAAAGTGGCTACACCTTC,CATSDYRDQSGYTF
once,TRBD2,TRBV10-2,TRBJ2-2,TGCGCCAGCGCGGCGGGGGTTAGCACCGGGGAGCTGTTTTTT,CASAAGVSTGELFF
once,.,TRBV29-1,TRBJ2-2,TGCAGCGCGAAGCGGACGGCAGATATTACCGGGGAGCTGTTTTTT,CSAKRTADITGELFF
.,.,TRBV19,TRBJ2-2,TGTGCCAGTAGTTTCATGGGGCCCGGGGAGCTGTTTTTT,CASSFMGPGELFF
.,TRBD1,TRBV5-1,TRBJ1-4,TGCGCCAGCAGCTCCGGACAGGGGGTTAAGGAAAAACTGTTTTTT,CASSSGQGVKEKLFF
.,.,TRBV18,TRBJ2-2,TGTGCCAGCTCACCACCCAGCTCTGGGCTGTTTTTT,CASSPPSSGLFF
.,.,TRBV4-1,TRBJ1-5,TGCGCCAGCAGCCAAGATCCAACAGGGCACAATCAGCCCCAGCATTTT,CASSQDPTGHNQPQHF
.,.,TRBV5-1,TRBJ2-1,TGCGCCAGCAGCTTGGTCGGCGGTGAGCAGTTCTTC,CASSLVGGEQFF
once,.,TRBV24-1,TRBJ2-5,TGTGCCACCAGTGATTTGGAAGAGACCCAGTACTTC,CATSDLEETQYF
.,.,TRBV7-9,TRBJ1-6,TGTGCCAGCAGCTCCCTAAATTCACCCCTCCACTTT,CASSSLNSPLHF
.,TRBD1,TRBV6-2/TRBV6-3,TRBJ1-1,TGTGCCAGCAGTTACGGGACAGACACTGAAGCTTTCTTT,CASSYGTDTEAFF
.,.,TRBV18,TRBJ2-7,TGTGCCAGCTCACACTGGTCGGGGGAGCAGTACTTC,CASSHWSGEQYF
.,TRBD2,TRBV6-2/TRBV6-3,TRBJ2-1,TGTGCCAGCAGTTTCGGACTAGCGGGCTCCTACAATGAGCAGTTCTTC,CASSFGLAGSYNEQFF
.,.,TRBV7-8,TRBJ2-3,TGTGCCAGCAGCTTAGCGCCAACCCTCACAGATACGCAGTATTTT,CASSLAPTLTDTQYF
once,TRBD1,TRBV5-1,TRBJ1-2,TGCGCCAGCAGCTTACAGGGGATTAGAGATGGCTACACCTTC,CASSLQGIRDGYTF
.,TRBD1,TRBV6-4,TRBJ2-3,TGTGCCAGCAGTGACTCGACAGGGGGCGCAGATACGCAGTATTTT,CASSDSTGGADTQYF
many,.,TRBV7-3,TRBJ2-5,TGTGCCAGCAGCCACGCGATTGCCTACCAGTACTTC,CASSHAIAYQYF
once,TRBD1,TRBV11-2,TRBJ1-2,TGTGCCAGCAGCTTAGTTTCGGGGACAGGGTCAGTCTATGGCTACACCTTC,CASSLVSGTGSVYGYTF
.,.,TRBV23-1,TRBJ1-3,TGCGCCAGCAGTCAATCGAACGCGGCAGGGGAAAACACCATATATTTT,CASSQSNAAGENTIYF
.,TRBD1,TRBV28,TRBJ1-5,TGTGCCAGCAGTTCTTATAGGGGAACAGGGGGCAATCAGCCCCAGCATTTT,CASSSYRGTGGNQPQHF
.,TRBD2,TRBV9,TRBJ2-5,TGTGCCAGCAGCGTATCTGGTCGAGCGGGAGGGCAAGAGACCCAGTACTTC,CASSVSGRAGGQETQYF
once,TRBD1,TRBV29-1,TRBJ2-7,TGCAGCGTTATTAGGGGGACAGGGACTGAGCAGTACTTC,CSVIRGTGTEQYF
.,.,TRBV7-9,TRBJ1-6,TGTGCCAGCAGCTTAAGTCAGGGGAGAGCACCCCTCCACTTT,CASSLSQGRAPLHF
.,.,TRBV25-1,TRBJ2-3,TGTGCCAGCAGTGAAGCCGGCATTACTTCCACAGATACGCAGTATTTT,CASSEAGITSTDTQYF
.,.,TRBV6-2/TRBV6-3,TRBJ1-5,TGTGCCAGCAGTTACTCGGGGGATCAGCCCCAGCATTTT,CASSYSGDQPQHF
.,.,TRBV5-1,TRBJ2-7,TGCGCCAGCAGCTTGTTCGCTCAGGGCCCCCACGAGCAGTACTTC,CASSLFAQGPHEQYF
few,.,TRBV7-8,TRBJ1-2,TGTGCCAGCAGCTTGCTAGGGGCCGTGTTCTATGGCTACACCTTC,CASSLLGAVFYGYTF
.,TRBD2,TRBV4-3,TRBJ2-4,TGCGCCAGCAGCCCGGGACTAGCGGGGGGAGTAGCCAAAAACATTCAGTACTTC,CASSPGLAGGVAKNIQYF
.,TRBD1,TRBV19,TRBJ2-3,TGTGCCAGTAGTATAGCGTCAGGGGGCACGCAGTATTTT,CASSIASGGTQYF
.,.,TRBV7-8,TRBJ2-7,TGTGCCAGCAGCTTACAGGGATCGGGGTACGAGCAGTACTTC,CASSLQGSGYEQYF
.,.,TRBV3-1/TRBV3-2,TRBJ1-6,TGTGCCAGCAGCCGCCGGGACGTAAGAAATTCACCCCTCCACTTT,CASSRRDVRNSPLHF
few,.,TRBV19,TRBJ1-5,TGTGCCAGTACTAACAGGGCCACTCAGCCCCAGCATTTT,CASTNRATQPQHF
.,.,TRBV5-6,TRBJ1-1,TGTGCCAGCAGCTTGGGAGTATCAAGGGGGGCTTTCTTT,CASSLGVSRGAFF
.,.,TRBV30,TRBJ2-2,TGTGCCTGGAACACAAACACCGGGGAGCTGTTTTTT,CAWNTNTGELFF
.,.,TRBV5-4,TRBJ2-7,TGTGCCAGCAGCTTGGAGATAGGGGGGACACCAACGGAACCCTACGAGCAGTACTTC,CASSLEIGGTPTEPYEQYF
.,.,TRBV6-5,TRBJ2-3,TGTGCCAGCAGCCCCAGGAAACTCACAGATACGCAGTATTTT,CASSPRKLTDTQYF
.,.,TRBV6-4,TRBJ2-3,TGTGCCAGCAGCCGGGGGAGCACAGATACGCAGTATTTT,CASSRGSTDTQYF
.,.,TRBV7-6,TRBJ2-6,TGTGCCAGCAGCTTAGTACCCTCCAGCTCTGGGGCCAACGTCCTGACTTTC,CASSLVPSSSGANVLTF
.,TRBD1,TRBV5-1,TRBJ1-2,TGCGCCGGCAGCTTGACAGGGGAAGCTAGGTATGGCTACACCTTC,CAGSLTGEARYGYTF
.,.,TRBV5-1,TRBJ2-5,TGCGCCAGCAGCTTGTCGGGGGGCGGTGGCGAGACCCAGTACTTC,CASSLSGGGGETQYF
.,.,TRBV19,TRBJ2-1,TGTGCCAGTAGTGACAGGATACAGCAGTTCTTC,CASSDRIQQFF
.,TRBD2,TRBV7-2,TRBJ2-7,TGTGCCAGCAGTCCCGCTAGCGGCTACGAGCAGTACTTC,CASSPASGYEQYF
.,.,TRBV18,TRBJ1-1,TGTGCCAGCTCACCTGAGGGCTTAGGGGAAGCTTTCTTT,CASSPEGLGEAFF
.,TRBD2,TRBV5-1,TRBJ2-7,TGCGCCAGCAGCTTGGCCTCGGGCGGGAGCTACGAGCAGTACTTC,CASSLASGGSYEQYF